Reported below is one TCR beta chain. V lost 4 bases to trimming and J lost 7 bases, with 16 bases between them. Per the germline V gene, CDR1 is MNHEY and CDR2 is SMNVEV (reference sequence). There are 15 residues in the CDR3. This specimen comes from a study of early stage breast cancer tumors. Here immunoSEQ multiplex PCR was the method, and the copy in TCRdb shows in-frame clones only, minus some. Of fewer than 70,000 clones in the sample, 75% to 90% were seen once. The rearrangement joins TRBV27 to TRBJ2-2; D unresolved. This TCR was recovered from a person aged 40 to 50 with breast cancer. The sequencing sample was made of blood. CDR3: CASSSSLFLDGELFF. CDR3 DNA sequence: TGTGCCAGCAGTTCGAGCCTCTTTCTTGACGGGGAGCTGTTTTTT.